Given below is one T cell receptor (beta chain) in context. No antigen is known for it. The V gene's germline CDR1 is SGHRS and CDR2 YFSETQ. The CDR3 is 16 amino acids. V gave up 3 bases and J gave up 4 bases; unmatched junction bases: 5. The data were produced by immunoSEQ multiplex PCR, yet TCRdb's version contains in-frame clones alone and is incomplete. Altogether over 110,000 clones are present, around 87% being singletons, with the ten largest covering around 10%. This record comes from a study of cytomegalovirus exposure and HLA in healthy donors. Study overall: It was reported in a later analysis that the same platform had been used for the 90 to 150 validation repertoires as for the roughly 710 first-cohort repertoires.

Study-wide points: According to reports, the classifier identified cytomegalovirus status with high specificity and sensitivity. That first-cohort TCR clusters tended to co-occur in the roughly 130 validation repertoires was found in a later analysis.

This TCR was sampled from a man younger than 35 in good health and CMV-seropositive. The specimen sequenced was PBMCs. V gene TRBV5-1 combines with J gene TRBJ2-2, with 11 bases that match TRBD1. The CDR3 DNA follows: TGCGCCAGCAGCTCCGGACAGGGGGCTTTCACCGGGGAGCTGTTTTTT. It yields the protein CASSSGQGAFTGELFF.